A single sample is the source of the 2 T cell receptor beta chains below, sequenced in a study of CD8 T cells in ankylosing spondylitis. In TCRdb, the 5' RACE reads were re-called with MiXCR into one record per CDR3 protein. The sample has some 270,000 distinct CDR3 sequences; about 20% are singletons. Sequencing was performed on blood, either unsorted or a sorted T cell fraction (not recorded which). The receptors come from a male donor with ankylosing spondylitis or in good health (not recorded which).

Many counts were recorded for this clonotype. The CDR3 reads CSAHPPDRAYEQYF. In nucleotides, the CDR3 is TGCAGTGCCCACCCCCCGGACAGAGCCTACGAGCAGTACTTC. The genes are TRBV20-1 and TRBJ2-7; D may be TRBD1 (6 bases). Trimming removed 6 bases from V and 2 bases from J, with 17 bases in between. The germline CDR1 and CDR2 sequences are DFQATT and SNEGSKA (reference sequence). The CDR3 is 14 amino acids.

V usage is TRBV12-5 and J usage is TRBJ1-5; tentatively, D is TRBD1 (6 bases). V lost 0 bases and J 10 bases, leaving 19 bases between the germline ends. The CDR3 has 16 residues. Germline loops: CDR1 LGHNT, CDR2 FRNRAP. CDR3 DNA sequence: TGTGCTAGTGGTTTGGTACGGACAGCCACACTTATCCCCCAGCATTTT. Protein: CASGLVRTATLIPQHF.